The 10 T cell receptor beta chains below all came from one sample that was sequenced in a study of patients and donors after allogeneic stem cell transplantation. Each CDR3 protein is one row after TCRdb ran MiXCR on the RT-PCR reads. Of about 960,000 distinct CDR3 sequences listed, around 17% were seen once; the top ten hold around 6%. Sequencing used blood, either unsorted or a sorted T cell fraction (not recorded which). The source is a human donor who was either an allogeneic HSCT recipient or a stem cell or donor lymphocyte infusion donor (not recorded which). It is not recorded whose cells these are; they may come from a transplant donor.

This clonotype was counted at least ten times. The V call is TRBV5-1, the J call TRBJ2-1, with D perhaps TRBD1 (6 bases). The CDR3 extends over 15 amino acids. The germline CDR1 and CDR2 sequences are SGHRS and YFSETQ. Trimming took 4 bases from V and 0 from J, leaving 11 bases between them. The CDR3 DNA sequence: TGCGCCAGCAGCCAACAGGGTACCTCCTACAATGAGCAGTTCTTC. This gives the protein CASSQQGTSYNEQFF.

This clonotype has only a few counts. This chain uses TRBV12-3 or TRBV12-4 with TRBJ1-1; D remains ambiguous. The CDR3 is made up of 13 amino acids. V was cut by 7 bases and J by 7 bases, with 16 bases left in between. The CDR3 sequence: CASTSLRVGEAFF. The CDR3 DNA reads TGTGCCAGCACCTCTTTACGAGTCGGTGAAGCTTTCTTT.

This clonotype was seen ten or more times. This chain's CDR3 is CASSFSTRSNEQYF. CDR3 sequence (DNA): TGTGCCAGCAGTTTTTCCACGCGCAGCAACGAGCAGTACTTC. The J gene is TRBJ2-7, the V gene TRBV12-3 or TRBV12-4; no clear D. V lost 3 bases, J lost 5 bases, and 14 bases lay in between. The CDR3 totals 14 residues.

A few counts support this clonotype. This sequence joins TRBV4-3 and TRBJ2-6, with D unresolved. Trimming removed 3 bases at V and 0 bases at J, with 3 bases between. There are 14 residues in the CDR3. The germline V gene has CDR1 LGHNA and CDR2 YSLEER. DNA for the CDR3: TGCGCCAGCAGCCACGACTCTGGGGCCAACGTCCTGACTTTC. Residues: CASSHDSGANVLTF.

J is TRBJ1-1 and V is TRBV11-3; D call uncertain. V was shortened by 3 bases and J by 7 bases, with 9 bases between the two germline ends. This CDR3 has 12 amino acids. Germline CDR1 reads SGHNT; CDR2 reads YENEEA. CDR3 DNA: TGTGCCAGCAGCTTCCCCCGGAGTGAAGCTTTCTTT. This codes for CASSFPRSEAFF. The whole variable domain, remainder taken from reference TRBV11-3 and TRBJ1-1, is EAGVVQSPRYKIIEKKQPVAFWCNPISGHNTLYWYLQNLGQGPELLIRYENEEAVDDSQLPKDRFSAERLKGVDSTLKIQPAELGDSAVYLCASSFPRSEAFFGQGTRLTVV.

This sequence joins TRBV9 and TRBJ1-2; D is uncertain. CDR1 and CDR2 (germline): SGDLS, YYNGEE. The CDR3 sequence is 15 residues long. The V end was cut by 4 bases, the J end by 9 bases, with 22 bases between. CDR3 nucleotides: TGTGCCAGCAGCCCACGACCTTTGGGTGTCTTACGCTACACCTTC. The encoded protein is CASSPRPLGVLRYTF.

V gene TRBV3-1 combines with J gene TRBJ2-7; 7 positions agree with TRBD2. Per germline, CDR1 LGHDT and CDR2 YNNKEL (reference sequence). The V gene end was trimmed by 3 bases and the J gene end by 0 bases; junction bases not matched to a gene: 5. CDR3 size: 15 residues. For the CDR3, the DNA is TGTGCCAGCAGCCAGCCGGGACTATACTCCTACGAGCAGTACTTC. This sequence encodes CASSQPGLYSYEQYF.

This clonotype was seen many times. The chain has TRBV12-3 or TRBV12-4 and TRBJ1-5; D is possibly TRBD1 (6 bases). This CDR3 contains 18 residues. V was clipped by 5 bases and J by 0 bases, with 20 bases between them. The CDR3 is CASSTRGGAPYSNQPQHF. The CDR3 DNA is TGTGCCAGCAGTACCCGCGGGGGGGCGCCTTATAGCAATCAGCCCCAGCATTTT.

This clonotype has just a few counts. The V gene is TRBV6-1, the J gene TRBJ2-7; TRBD1 matches at 9 bases. Per the germline V gene, CDR1 is MNHNS and CDR2 is SASEGT. V trimming: 5 bases; J trimming: 5 bases; junction bases outside the gene matches: 7. The CDR3 runs 14 residues. CDR3 in DNA: TGTGCCAGCAGTCTAAGACAGGGGGGTAACGAGCAGTACTTC. It encodes CASSLRQGGNEQYF.

This chain connects TRBV12-3 or TRBV12-4 to TRBJ1-4; D might be TRBD1 (5 bases). Between the trimmed V and J ends, which lost 5 bases and 7 bases, there was a span of 14 bases. CDR3 length: 14 residues. The chain's CDR3 is CASSKGLAGEKLFF. The CDR3 region has the DNA TGTGCCAGCAGTAAGGGGTTGGCCGGTGAAAAACTGTTTTTT.